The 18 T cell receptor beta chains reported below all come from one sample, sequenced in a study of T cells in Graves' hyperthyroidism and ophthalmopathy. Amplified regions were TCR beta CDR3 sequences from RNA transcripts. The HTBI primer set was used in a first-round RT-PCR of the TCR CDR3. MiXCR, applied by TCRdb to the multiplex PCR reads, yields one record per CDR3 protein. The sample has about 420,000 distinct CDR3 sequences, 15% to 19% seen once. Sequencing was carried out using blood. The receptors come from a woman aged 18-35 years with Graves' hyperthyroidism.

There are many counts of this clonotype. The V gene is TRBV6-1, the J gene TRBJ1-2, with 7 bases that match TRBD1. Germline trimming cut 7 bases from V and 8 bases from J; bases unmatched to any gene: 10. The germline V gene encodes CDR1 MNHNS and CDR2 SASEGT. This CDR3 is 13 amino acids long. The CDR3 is CASKSKGAVGYTF. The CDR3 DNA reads TGTGCCAGCAAATCTAAGGGGGCTGTGGGCTACACCTTC.

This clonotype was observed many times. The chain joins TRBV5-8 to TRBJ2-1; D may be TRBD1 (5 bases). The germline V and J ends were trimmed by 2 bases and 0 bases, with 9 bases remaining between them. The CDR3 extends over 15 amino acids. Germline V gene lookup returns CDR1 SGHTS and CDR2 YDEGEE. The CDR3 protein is CASSFRQLSYNEQFF. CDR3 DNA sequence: TGTGCCAGCAGCTTCCGACAGCTCTCCTACAATGAGCAGTTCTTC. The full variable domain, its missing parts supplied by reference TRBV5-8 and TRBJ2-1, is EAGVTQSPTHLIKTRGQQATLRCSPISGHTSVYWYQQALGLGLQFLLWYDEGEERNRGNFPPRFSGRQFPNYSSELNVNALELEDSALYLCASSFRQLSYNEQFFGPGTRLTVL.

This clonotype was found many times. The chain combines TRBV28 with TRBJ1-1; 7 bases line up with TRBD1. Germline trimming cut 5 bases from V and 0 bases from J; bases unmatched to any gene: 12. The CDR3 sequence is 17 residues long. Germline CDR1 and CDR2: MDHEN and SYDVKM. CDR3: CASSPRQGLPMNTEAFF. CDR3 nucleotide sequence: TGTGCCAGCAGTCCCAGACAGGGACTACCCATGAACACTGAAGCTTTCTTT.

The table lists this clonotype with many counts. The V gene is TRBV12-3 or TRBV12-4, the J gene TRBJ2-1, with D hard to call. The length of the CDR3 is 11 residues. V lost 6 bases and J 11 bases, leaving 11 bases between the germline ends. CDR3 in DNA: TGTGCCAGCAGCCAAGAAATCCAGCAGTTCTTC. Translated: CASSQEIQQFF.

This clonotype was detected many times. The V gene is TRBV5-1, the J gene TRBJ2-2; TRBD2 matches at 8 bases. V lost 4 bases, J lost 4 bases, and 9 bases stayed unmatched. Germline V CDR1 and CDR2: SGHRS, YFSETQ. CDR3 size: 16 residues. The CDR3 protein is CASSISGGQVTGELFF. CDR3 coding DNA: TGCGCCAGCAGCATCAGCGGGGGTCAGGTCACCGGGGAGCTGTTTTTT.

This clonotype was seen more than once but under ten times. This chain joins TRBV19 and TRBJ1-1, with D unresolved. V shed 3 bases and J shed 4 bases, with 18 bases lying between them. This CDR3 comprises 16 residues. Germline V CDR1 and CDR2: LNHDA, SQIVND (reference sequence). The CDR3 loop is CASSITGVGFITEAFF. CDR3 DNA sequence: TGTGCCAGTAGTATCACCGGAGTGGGGTTTATCACTGAAGCTTTCTTT.

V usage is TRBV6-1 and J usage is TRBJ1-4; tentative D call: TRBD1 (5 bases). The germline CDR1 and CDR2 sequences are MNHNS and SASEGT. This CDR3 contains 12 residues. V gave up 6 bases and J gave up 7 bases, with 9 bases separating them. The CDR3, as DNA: TGTGCCAGCAGCGGGGCCGGTGAAAAACTGTTTTTT. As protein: CASSGAGEKLFF.

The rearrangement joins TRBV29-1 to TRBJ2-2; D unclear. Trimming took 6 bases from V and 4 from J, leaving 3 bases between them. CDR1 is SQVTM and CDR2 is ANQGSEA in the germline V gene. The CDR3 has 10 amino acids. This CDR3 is CSVSTGELFF. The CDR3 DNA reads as TGCAGCGTCAGCACCGGGGAGCTGTTTTTT.

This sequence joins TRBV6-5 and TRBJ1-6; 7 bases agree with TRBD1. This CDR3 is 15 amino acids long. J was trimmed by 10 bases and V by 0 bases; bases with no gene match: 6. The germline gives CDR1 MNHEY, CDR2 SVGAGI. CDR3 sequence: CASSYSRQGGSPLHF. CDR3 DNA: TGTGCCAGCAGTTACTCGAGACAGGGTGGGTCACCCCTCCACTTT.

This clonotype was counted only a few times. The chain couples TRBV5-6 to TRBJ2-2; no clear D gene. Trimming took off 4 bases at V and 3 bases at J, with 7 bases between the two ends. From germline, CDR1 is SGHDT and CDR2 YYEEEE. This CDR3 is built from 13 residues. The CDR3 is CASSPIYTGELFF. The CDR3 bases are TGTGCCAGCAGCCCTATATACACCGGGGAGCTGTTTTTT.

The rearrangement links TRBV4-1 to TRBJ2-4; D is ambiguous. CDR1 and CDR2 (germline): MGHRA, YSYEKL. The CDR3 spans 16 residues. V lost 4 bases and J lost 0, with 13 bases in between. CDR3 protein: CASSRDLPIAKNIQYF. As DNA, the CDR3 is TGCGCCAGCAGCCGAGACCTTCCCATAGCCAAAAACATTCAGTACTTC.

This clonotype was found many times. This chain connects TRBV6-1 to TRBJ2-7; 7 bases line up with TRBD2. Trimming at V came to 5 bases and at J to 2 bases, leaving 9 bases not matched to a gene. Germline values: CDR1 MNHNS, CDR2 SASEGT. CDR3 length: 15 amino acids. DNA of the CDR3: TGTGCCAGCAGTCGTAGCGGGTTAAACCCCTACGAGCAGTACTTC. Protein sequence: CASSRSGLNPYEQYF.

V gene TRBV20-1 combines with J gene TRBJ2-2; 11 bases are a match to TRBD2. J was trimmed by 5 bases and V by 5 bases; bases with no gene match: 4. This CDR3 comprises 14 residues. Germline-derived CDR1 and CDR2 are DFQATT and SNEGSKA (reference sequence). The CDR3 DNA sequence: TGCAGTGCTTCTAGCGGGGGGTTAACCGGGGAGCTGTTTTTT. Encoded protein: CSASSGGLTGELFF.

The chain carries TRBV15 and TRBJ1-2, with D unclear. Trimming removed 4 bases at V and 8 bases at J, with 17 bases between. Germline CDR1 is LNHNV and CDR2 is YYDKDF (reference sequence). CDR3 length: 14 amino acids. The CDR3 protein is CATSTSRAVGGYTF. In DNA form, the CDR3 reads TGTGCCACCAGCACTAGTAGGGCCGTCGGGGGCTACACCTTC.

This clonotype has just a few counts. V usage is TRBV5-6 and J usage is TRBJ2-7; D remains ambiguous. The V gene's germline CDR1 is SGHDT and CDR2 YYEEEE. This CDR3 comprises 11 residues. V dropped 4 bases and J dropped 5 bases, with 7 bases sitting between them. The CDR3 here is CASSITDEQYF. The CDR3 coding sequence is TGTGCCAGCAGCATTACCGACGAGCAGTACTTC.

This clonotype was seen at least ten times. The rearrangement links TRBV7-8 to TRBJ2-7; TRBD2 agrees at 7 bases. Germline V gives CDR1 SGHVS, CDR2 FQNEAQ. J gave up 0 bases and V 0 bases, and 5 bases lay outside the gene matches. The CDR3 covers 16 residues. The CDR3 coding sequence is TGTGCCAGCAGCTTAGCGTGGGGAGGGAGCTCCTACGAGCAGTACTTC. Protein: CASSLAWGGSSYEQYF.

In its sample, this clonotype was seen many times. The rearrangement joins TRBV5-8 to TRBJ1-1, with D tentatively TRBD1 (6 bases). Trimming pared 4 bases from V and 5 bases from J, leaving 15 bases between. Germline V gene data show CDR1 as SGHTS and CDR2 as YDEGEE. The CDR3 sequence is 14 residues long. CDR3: CASSTRGGYTEAFF. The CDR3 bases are TGTGCCAGCAGCACGCGAGGGGGGTATACTGAAGCTTTCTTT.

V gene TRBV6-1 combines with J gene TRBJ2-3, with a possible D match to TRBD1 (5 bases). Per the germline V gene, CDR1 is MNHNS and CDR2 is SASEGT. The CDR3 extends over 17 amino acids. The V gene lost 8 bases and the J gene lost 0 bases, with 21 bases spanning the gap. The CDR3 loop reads CASREAWGGASTDTQYF. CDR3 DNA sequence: TGTGCCAGCCGAGAAGCGTGGGGCGGAGCTAGCACAGATACGCAGTATTTT.